Listed below are T cell receptor beta chains from one sample, sequenced in a study of CDR3 diversity in severe acne. TCRdb re-derived calls from the PCR reads in MiXCR, one entry per CDR3 protein. The table has tens of thousands of distinct CDR3 sequences, under 65% seen once. The source material was blood. Source of these receptors: a male donor in good health, without acne. Both conserved end residues are part of each CDR3. A D gene is named only where the DNA matches it firmly. Not all rows give a size; the values are once, few, many and, for expanded clones, a class.

clone size	D gene	V gene	J gene	CDR3 protein	CDR3 DNA
few	-	TRBV2	TRBJ2-5	CASRVGFKAETQYF	TGTGCCAGCAGAGTAGGGTTTAAAGCGGAGACCCAGTACTTC
-	-	TRBV7-9	TRBJ1-4	CASSATLGERLFF	TGTGCCAGCAGCGCAACACTGGGTGAAAGACTGTTTTTT
-	TRBD1	TRBV7-8	TRBJ1-2	CASRASTGWGYGYIF	TGTGCCAGCAGGGCGTCGACAGGGTGGGGCTACGGCTACATCTTC
-	-	TRBV28	TRBJ1-2	CASTYDRFLGYTF	TGTGCCAGCACTTACGACAGATTCTTGGGCTACACCTTC
many	-	TRBV24-1	TRBJ1-2	CATSDGYGYTF	TGTGCCACCAGTGATGGGTATGGCTACACCTTC
-	-	TRBV2	TRBJ2-7	CASRAFEQYF	TGTGCCAGCCGAGCCTTCGAGCAGTACTTC
many	-	TRBV11-3	TRBJ2-7	CASSRGYEQYF	TGTGCCAGCAGCCGCGGCTACGAGCAGTACTTC
-	-	TRBV20-1	TRBJ1-1	CSARDKAGTEAFF	TGCAGTGCTAGAGATAAGGCAGGCACTGAAGCTTTCTTT
-	-	TRBV7-2	TRBJ2-2	CASSLSSLPVGNTGELFF	TGTGCCAGCAGCTTATCGAGCCTTCCTGTTGGGAACACCGGGGAGCTGTTTTTT
medium-sized	-	TRBV20-1	TRBJ2-6	CGKSSGANVLTF	TGCGGGAAGAGCTCTGGGGCCAACGTCCTGACTTTC
few	-	TRBV24-1	TRBJ1-1	CATSDYRAEAFF	TGTGCCACCAGTGATTACAGGGCTGAAGCTTTCTTT
-	TRBD1	TRBV5-1	TRBJ1-5	CASSEPTGSNQPQHF	TGCGCCAGCAGCGAACCGACAGGGAGCAATCAGCCCCAGCATTTT
-	TRBD2	TRBV5-4	TRBJ2-3	CASSLFGSGGARTDTQYF	TGTGCCAGCAGCTTGTTTGGAAGCGGGGGGGCTCGCACAGATACGCAGTATTTT
-	-	TRBV7-9	TRBJ2-7	CASSLAPDSLSYEQYF	TGTGCCAGCAGCTTAGCTCCGGACAGCCTTTCCTACGAGCAGTACTTC
-	-	TRBV6-5	TRBJ2-3	CASEGTSTDTQYF	TGTGCCAGCGAAGGTACTAGTACAGATACGCAGTATTTT
-	TRBD2	TRBV20-1	TRBJ2-3	CSAPNRASGTSGRGLEDTQYF	TGCAGTGCCCCGAACCGTGCTAGCGGGACTAGCGGGAGAGGTCTCGAGGATACGCAGTATTTT
many	-	TRBV6-1	TRBJ2-7	CASSDSSTVSYEQYF	TGTGCCAGCAGTGATTCCTCGACAGTCTCCTACGAGCAGTACTTC
few	-	TRBV10-3	TRBJ1-1	CAISDLGPTNTEAFF	TGTGCCATCAGTGATTTAGGGCCTACGAACACTGAAGCTTTCTTT
-	-	TRBV24-1	TRBJ1-5	CATSLGVQPQHF	TGTGCCACCTCCTTAGGGGTCCAGCCCCAGCATTTT
once	TRBD2	TRBV19	TRBJ2-5	CASSRLGSGHQETQYF	TGTGCCAGTAGTCGCCTCGGTAGCGGGCACCAAGAGACCCAGTACTTC
-	-	TRBV10-3	TRBJ2-7	CASRGRLAITTYEQYF	TGTGCCAGCAGAGGTCGACTGGCGATTACGACCTACGAGCAGTACTTC
-	TRBD2	TRBV7-9	TRBJ2-1	CASSLAGGIGSNEQLF	TGTGCCAGCAGCCTAGCGGGGGGAATAGGGTCCAATGAGCAGCTCTTC
many	TRBD2	TRBV27	TRBJ2-3	CASGQGLVGDTQYF	TGTGCCAGCGGCCAGGGACTAGTTGGAGATACGCAGTATTTT
-	-	TRBV5-1	TRBJ1-1	CANSLDGNTEAFF	TGCGCCAACAGCTTGGACGGGAACACTGAAGCTTTCTTT
-	-	TRBV29-1	TRBJ2-5	CSVEAVQETQYF	TGCAGCGTTGAGGCGGTACAAGAGACCCAGTACTTC
-	TRBD1	TRBV10-3	TRBJ1-2	CATVPGQGNGYTF	TGTGCCACCGTGCCGGGACAGGGAAATGGCTACACCTTC
-	-	TRBV11-3	TRBJ2-2	CASSLLMNTGELFF	TGTGCCAGCAGCTTACTTATGAACACCGGGGAGCTGTTTTTT
-	-	TRBV4-2	TRBJ1-2	CASSQDYGNYGYTF	TGTGCCAGCAGCCAAGATTACGGTAACTATGGCTACACCTTC
-	TRBD1	TRBV20-1	TRBJ2-3	CSASQGGQGFF	TGCAGTGCGTCCCAGGGGGGACAGGGCTTTTTT
-	-	TRBV11-2	TRBJ1-6	CASSLVWGCGNSPLHF	TGTGCCAGCAGCTTAGTATGGGGGTGTGGGAATTCACCCCTCCACTTT
once	-	TRBV25-1	TRBJ1-1	CASSLVRASNTEAFF	TGTGCCAGCAGTTTGGTCCGGGCTTCGAACACTGAAGCTTTCTTT
many	TRBD2	TRBV4-1	TRBJ2-7	CASSQESSGSYEQYF	TGCGCCAGCAGCCAAGAGTCTAGCGGGAGCTACGAGCAGTACTTC
once	TRBD2	TRBV7-9	TRBJ2-5	CASSLSWAGGETQYF	TGTGCCAGCAGCTTATCCTGGGCGGGGGGGGAGACCCAGTACTTC
-	TRBD2	TRBV7-8	TRBJ2-3	CASSQAGLAEGRDTQYF	TGTGCCAGCAGCCAAGCGGGACTAGCGGAGGGGCGTGATACGCAGTATTTT
many	TRBD1	TRBV2	TRBJ1-4	CASTLHDRVPGEKLFF	TGTGCCAGCACCTTACACGACAGGGTTCCCGGTGAAAAACTGTTTTTT
-	TRBD2	TRBV20-1	TRBJ2-2	CSARRWREGRVRSGELFF	TGCAGTGCTAGAAGGTGGCGGGAGGGCCGTGTCAGGTCCGGGGAGCTGTTTTTT
-	-	TRBV6-5	TRBJ2-7	CASSYEFNEQYF	TGTGCCAGCAGTTACGAGTTCAACGAGCAGTACTTC
many	-	TRBV5-1	TRBJ2-7	CASSPRTDSEQYF	TGCGCCAGCAGCCCCCGGACAGATTCCGAGCAGTACTTC
-	TRBD1	TRBV4-1	TRBJ2-6	CASSQPGQGWELVNSGANVLTF	TGCGCCAGCAGCCAACCGGGACAGGGTTGGGAGCTAGTTAATTCCGGGGCCAACGTCCTGACTTTC
-	-	TRBV19	TRBJ1-2	CACRRRGTDYGYTF	TGTGCCTGCCGCCGGAGGGGCACAGACTATGGCTACACCTTC
-	-	TRBV9	TRBJ2-5	CASSALGMERETQYF	TGTGCCAGCAGCGCGTTAGGGATGGAGCGGGAGACCCAGTACTTC
many	-	TRBV15	TRBJ2-5	CATSRRETQYF	TGTGCCACCAGCAGAAGAGAGACCCAGTACTTC
-	-	TRBV28	TRBJ1-2	CASTPRGTPGYTF	TGTGCCAGCACCCCCCGGGGGACGCCTGGCTACACCTTC
many	-	TRBV6-5	TRBJ1-3	CASRSRRNTIYF	TGTGCCAGCAGGTCTAGGAGAAACACCATATATTTT
-	-	TRBV19	TRBJ1-3	CASSGLSVNYGYTIYF	TGTGCCAGTAGTGGACTGAGCGTCAACTATGGCTACACCATATATTTT
-	-	TRBV11-3	TRBJ1-1	CASSLTGPNTEALF	TGTGCCAGCAGCTTAACGGGGCCGAACACTGAAGCTCTCTTT
-	-	TRBV7-3	TRBJ1-3	CASSIGPGNTIYF	TGTGCCAGCAGCATCGGGCCAGGAAACACCATATATTTT
many	TRBD2	TRBV9	TRBJ2-1	CASSVATGAGVGNEQFF	TGTGCCAGCAGCGTAGCTACCGGAGCGGGAGTCGGTAATGAGCAGTTCTTC
-	TRBD2	TRBV11-3	TRBJ2-3	CASSLGTSGVYNEQYF	TGTGCCAGCAGCTTAGGTACTAGCGGGGTCTACAATGAGCAGTATTTT
-	TRBD1	TRBV20-1	TRBJ2-5	CSARDRDRVGTQYF	TGCAGTGCTAGAGACCGGGACAGGGTGGGGACCCAGTACTTC
-	TRBD1	TRBV5-1	TRBJ1-2	CASSLDRGYNGYTF	TGCGCCAGCAGCTTGGACAGGGGGTACAATGGCTACACCTTC
-	-	TRBV5-1	TRBJ2-7	CASSLGGGVAYEQYF	TGCGCCAGCAGCTTGGGAGGGGGAGTCGCCTACGAGCAGTACTTC
-	TRBD2	TRBV20-1	TRBJ2-1	CSAREFARTSGGAFYEQFF	TGCAGTGCTAGAGAATTTGCCCGAACTAGCGGGGGGGCATTCTATGAGCAGTTCTTC
-	-	TRBV5-1	TRBJ2-3	CASSVDGGNDTQYF	TGTGCCAGCAGCGTGGACGGGGGAAACGATACGCAGTATTTT
many	TRBD2	TRBV10-2	TRBJ2-7	CASSGTSGTYEQYF	TGCGCCAGCAGTGGAACTAGCGGAACCTACGAGCAGTACTTC
-	-	TRBV15	TRBJ1-2	CATSSRHRTNYGYTF	TGTGCCACCAGCAGCCGCCATCGAACCAACTATGGCTACACCTTC
many	TRBD2	TRBV11-2	TRBJ2-3	CASSLGLSGRADTQYF	TGTGCCAGCAGCTTAGGCCTTAGCGGGAGGGCAGATACGCAGTATTTT
many	-	TRBV3-1	TRBJ2-1	CASSLSGPSYNEQFF	TGTGCCAGCAGCCTGTCGGGACCTTCCTACAATGAGCAGTTCTTC
many	-	TRBV30	TRBJ2-5	CAWTARGGGTQYF	TGTGCCTGGACGGCGAGAGGGGGGGGGACCCAGTACTTC